This entry lists 15 T cell receptor beta chains sequenced from one sample in a study of T cells after yellow fever vaccination. MiXCR, run by TCRdb on the 5' RACE reads, gives a single entry per CDR3 protein. Seen here are some 120,000 distinct CDR3 sequences, roughly 6.7% observed once, and the top ten hold around 2.6%. Sequenced material: CD4+ T cells sorted from PBMCs, taken around 10 days after the first yellow fever vaccination. These receptors originate from a man between 18 and 29 years old who received the YFV17D yellow fever vaccine.

This clonotype was detected ten times or more. The CDR3 region has the DNA TGCGCCAGCAGCCAAGATTCGGAAGGAAAGGGATCGATTTACGTCCCGCAGTATAAAGCTTTCTTT. Its translation: CASSQDSEGKGSIYVPQYKAFF. This sequence joins TRBV4-1 and TRBJ1-1; D gene ambiguous. The CDR3 runs to 22 residues. V lost 0 bases to trimming and J lost 9 bases, with 38 bases between them. The germline gives CDR1 MGHRA, CDR2 YSYEKL.

This clonotype was seen ten or more times. The CDR3 DNA reads as TGTGCCAGCAGCCCCAGTGACAGGGCCTCCTACGAGCAGTACTTC. The encoded protein is CASSPSDRASYEQYF. This chain joins TRBV25-1 and TRBJ2-7; TRBD1 matches at 7 bases. J lost 0 bases, V lost 6 bases, and 8 bases had no gene match. CDR3 length equals 15 residues. CDR1 and CDR2 from the germline V gene are MGHDK and SYGVNS.

This clonotype was recorded at least ten times. The J gene is TRBJ1-1, the V gene TRBV14; possibly TRBD1 for D (5 bases). The germline V and J ends were trimmed by 3 bases and 5 bases, with 19 bases remaining between them. The CDR3 length is 16 residues. The V gene's germline CDR1 is SGHDN and CDR2 FVKESK. CDR3 nucleotide sequence: TGTGCCAGCAGCCACCTGATCCGGGACGAGTTTACTGAAGCTTTCTTT. It encodes CASSHLIRDEFTEAFF. Together with reference TRBV14 and TRBJ1-1, the CDR3 gives the full variable domain: EAGVTQFPSHSVIEKGQTVTLRCDPISGHDNLYWYRRVMGKEIKFLLHFVKESKQDESGMPNNRFLAERTGGTYSTLKVQPAELEDSGVYFCASSHLIRDEFTEAFFGQGTRLTVV.

This clonotype was found many times. This rearrangement joins TRBV12-3 or TRBV12-4 to TRBJ1-1, with 7 bases fitting TRBD1. Germline trimming cut 6 bases from V and 4 bases from J; bases unmatched to any gene: 11. This CDR3 region has 15 residues. CDR3 sequence reads: CASRRGGVTSTEAFF. The CDR3 region has the DNA TGTGCCAGCAGGCGAGGGGGCGTTACGAGCACTGAAGCTTTCTTT.

The rearrangement links TRBV5-4 to TRBJ2-2, with D perhaps TRBD2 (7 bases). Trimming pared 5 bases from V and 5 bases from J, leaving 13 bases between. The CDR3 sequence is 14 residues long. CDR1 and CDR2 (germline): SGHNT, YYREEE (reference sequence). The CDR3 loop reads CASRGGAGTGELFF. The CDR3 DNA reads TGTGCCAGCAGGGGGGGGGCAGGAACCGGGGAGCTGTTTTTT.

Of note for this clonotype: Being one base from a much bigger clone, this may be a read error. It is likely a read error, because the conserved phenylalanine at the end of the CDR3 is missing. The V gene is TRBV6-5, the J gene TRBJ2-7; D unresolved. CDR1 and CDR2 (germline): MNHEY, SVGAGI. The CDR3 spans 14 residues. Trimming took off 0 bases at V and 3 bases at J, with 9 bases between the two ends. The CDR3 bases are TGTGCCAGCAGTTACTCCGCTAAATACTACGAGCAGTACTAC. It is translated as CASSYSAKYYEQYY.

This clonotype was seen a handful of times. The chain recombines TRBV24-1 with TRBJ2-6; possibly TRBD1 or TRBD2 for D (6 bases each). The ends were cut back, 3 bases at V and 0 bases at J, with 17 bases in the middle. Per the germline V gene, CDR1 is KGHDR and CDR2 is SFDVKD. CDR3 length: 19 amino acids. In DNA form, the CDR3 reads TGTGCCACCAGTGATACCTTAGCCGCGGGACACTCTGGGGCCAACGTCCTGACTTTC. The encoded protein is CATSDTLAAGHSGANVLTF.

In this sample, this clonotype turned up a few times. The V call is TRBV5-4, the J call TRBJ2-7; TRBD2 matches 12 bases. Unmatched junction bases numbered 6, after V lost 2 bases and J lost 0 bases. The CDR3 runs 17 residues. Germline V gives CDR1 SGHNT, CDR2 YYREEE (reference sequence). CDR3 loop: CASSFPGLAGNSYEQYF. The CDR3 bases are TGTGCCAGCAGCTTTCCCGGACTAGCGGGAAACTCCTACGAGCAGTACTTC.

At least ten counts were recorded for this clonotype. CDR3 nucleotides: TGCGCCAGCAGCTTCGCGGGGGTTTCCTACGAGCAGTACTTC. Translation gives CASSFAGVSYEQYF. V is TRBV5-1 and J is TRBJ2-7; 7 bases are a match to TRBD2. The CDR3 totals 14 residues. Germline assignment: CDR1 SGHRS and CDR2 YFSETQ. The J segment lost 1 base and the V segment lost 2 bases, leaving 3 bases of the junction unmatched.

This clonotype occurred many times. V usage is TRBV6-5 and J usage is TRBJ1-1; D is undetermined. The CDR3 contains 12 residues. The ends were cut back, 0 bases at V and 7 bases at J, with 6 bases in the middle. The germline V gene has CDR1 MNHEY and CDR2 SVGAGI. The CDR3, as DNA: TGTGCCAGCAGTTACTCGGGTAATGAAGCTTTCTTT. Its translation: CASSYSGNEAFF.

Many counts were recorded for this clonotype. The rearrangement joins TRBV5-6 to TRBJ1-5; no definite D call. The CDR3 has 16 residues. The ends were cut back, 1 base at V and 4 bases at J, with 15 bases in the middle. The germline V gene has CDR1 SGHDT and CDR2 YYEEEE. The CDR3 reads CASSLSGVIRNQPQHF. Written as DNA, the CDR3 is TGTGCCAGCAGCTTGTCGGGTGTGATTCGGAATCAGCCCCAGCATTTT.

This clonotype has ten or more counts. The chain has TRBV3-1 and TRBJ2-1, with a tentative D call TRBD1 (6 bases). CDR3 length equals 19 residues. Trimming stripped 1 base from V and 0 bases from J, with 19 bases between. Germline loops: CDR1 LGHDT, CDR2 YNNKEL (reference sequence). CDR3 DNA: TGTGCCAGCAGCCAAGGGGGAAGCAGGGGTCGGGGCTCCTACAATGAGCAGTTCTTC. It translates to CASSQGGSRGRGSYNEQFF.

The table lists this clonotype with many counts. The J gene is TRBJ1-1, the V gene TRBV18; D call uncertain. The CDR3 has 17 residues. The ends were cut back, 3 bases at V and 1 base at J, with 18 bases in the middle. CDR1 and CDR2 from the germline V gene are KGHSH and LQKENI. CDR3 residues: CASSPLGPPLRNTEAFF. The CDR3 DNA sequence: TGTGCCAGCTCACCTCTTGGGCCTCCCTTGAGGAACACTGAAGCTTTCTTT.

This clonotype was observed at least ten times. The V call is TRBV29-1, the J call TRBJ1-1; D unresolved. This CDR3 is 13 amino acids long. Germline CDR1 SQVTM, CDR2 ANQGSEA. The V end was cut by 4 bases, the J end by 1 base, with 10 bases between. CDR3 protein: CSVVVQQNTEAFF. Here the CDR3 DNA reads TGCAGCGTTGTGGTCCAACAGAACACTGAAGCTTTCTTT. The whole variable domain, remainder taken from reference TRBV29-1 and TRBJ1-1, is SAVISQKPSRDICQRGTSLTIQCQVDSQVTMMFWYRQQPGQSLTLIATANQGSEATYESGFVIDKFPISRPNLTFSTLTVSNMSPEDSSIYLCSVVVQQNTEAFFGQGTRLTVV.

This clonotype was seen ten or more times. This rearrangement joins TRBV7-2 to TRBJ1-2; D possibly corresponds to TRBD1 (5 bases). The CDR3 extends over 14 amino acids. The ends were cut back, 1 base at V and 6 bases at J, with 12 bases in the middle. Germline assignment: CDR1 SGHTA and CDR2 FQGNSA. CDR3 loop: CASSLVGRGDGYTF. The CDR3, as DNA: TGTGCCAGCAGCTTAGTAGGTCGGGGGGATGGCTACACCTTC.